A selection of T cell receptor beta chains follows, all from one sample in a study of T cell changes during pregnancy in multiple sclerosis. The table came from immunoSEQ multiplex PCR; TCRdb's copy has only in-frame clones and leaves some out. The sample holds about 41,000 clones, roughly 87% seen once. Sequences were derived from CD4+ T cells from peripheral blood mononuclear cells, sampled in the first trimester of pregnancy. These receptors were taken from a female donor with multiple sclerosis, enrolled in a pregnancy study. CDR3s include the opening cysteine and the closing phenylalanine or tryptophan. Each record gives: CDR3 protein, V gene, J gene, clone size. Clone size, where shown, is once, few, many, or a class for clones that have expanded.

CASSVDRNYEQYF	TRBV5-1	TRBJ2-7	.
CASSLWDLAGGPGEQYF	TRBV4-2	TRBJ2-7	.
CASSLDRGLNYGYTF	TRBV5-4	TRBJ1-2	.
CASSYPGGGELFF	TRBV5-5	TRBJ2-2	once
CASSSTGTSGYNEQFF	TRBV6-5	TRBJ2-1	.
CASSLGLEVSGELFF	TRBV11-2	TRBJ2-2	.
CASKSTSNQPQHF	TRBV27	TRBJ1-5	.
CASSRMNTEAFF	TRBV19	TRBJ1-1	.
CASRDRGEQYF	TRBV5-6	TRBJ2-7	.
CASSKGGGKQPQHF	TRBV7-2	TRBJ1-5	.
CASSLERSYEQYF	TRBV5-1	TRBJ2-7	once
CASSTGTESYEQYF	TRBV19	TRBJ2-7	.
CASSYSRGRQETQYF	TRBV6-5	TRBJ2-5	few
CASSTRQKQNTEAFF	TRBV11-3	TRBJ1-1	.
CASTLEGGPYEQYF	TRBV5-4	TRBJ2-7	.
CASSQVVGGRRNTGELFF	TRBV14	TRBJ2-2	.
CASSLGGGGSYEQYF	TRBV7-2	TRBJ2-7	.
CASSLEPTSYEQYF	TRBV11-1	TRBJ2-7	.
CATAGLAGEHTQYF	TRBV6-1	TRBJ2-3	.
CASSFGTLNTGELFF	TRBV5-1	TRBJ2-2	.
CASSQNGRLGGNTIYF	TRBV4-3	TRBJ1-3	.
CASSWGTSGRYEQYF	TRBV5-4	TRBJ2-7	.
CASSFDTGQNTEAFF	TRBV13	TRBJ1-1	.
CASSAGLAGGFSYNEQFF	TRBV9	TRBJ2-1	.
CASSRSGALTGELFF	TRBV6-5	TRBJ2-2	.
CASSAHGWTAGGRNEQFF	TRBV9	TRBJ2-1	.
CASSLAGTGGYEQYF	TRBV11-2	TRBJ2-7	.
CASSLDTGSNEQFF	TRBV7-2	TRBJ2-1	.
CASSLRTSGINTGELFF	TRBV5-6	TRBJ2-2	once
CASSPSDSGGTEAFF	TRBV18	TRBJ1-1	.
CASGTGVGEQYF	TRBV28	TRBJ2-7	once